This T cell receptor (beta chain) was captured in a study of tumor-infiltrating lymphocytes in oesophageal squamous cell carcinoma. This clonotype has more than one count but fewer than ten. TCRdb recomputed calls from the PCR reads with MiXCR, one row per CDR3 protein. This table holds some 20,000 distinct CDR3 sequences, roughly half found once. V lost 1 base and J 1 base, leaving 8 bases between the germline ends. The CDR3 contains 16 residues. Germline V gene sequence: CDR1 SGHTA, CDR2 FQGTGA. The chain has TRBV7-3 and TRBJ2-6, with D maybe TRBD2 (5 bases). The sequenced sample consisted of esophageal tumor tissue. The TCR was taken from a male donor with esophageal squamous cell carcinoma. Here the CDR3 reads CASSLSGGSGANVLTF. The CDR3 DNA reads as TGTGCCAGCAGCTTAAGTGGAGGATCTGGGGCCAACGTCCTGACTTTC.